This T cell receptor beta chain was identified during a study of metastatic and nonmetastatic thyroid tumors. Study background: For malignant and benign thyroid patients, tumor or nodule tissue and blood were the sources whose repertoires were compared. Broader study findings: In both blood and tumor samples, TCR beta diversity was reported significantly higher for malignant than benign nodules.

Source study methods: The study took CDR3 differences across clinicopathological groups and made a distant-metastasis classifier for papillary thyroid cancer from them. TCRdb called clones again from the PCR reads with MiXCR. The V and J calls here are based on TCRdb, not the publication. This table has more than 20,000 clones, about a fifth appearing once. V was cut by 3 bases and J by 7 bases, with 13 bases left in between. CDR1 LNHDA and CDR2 SQIVND come from the germline V gene (reference sequence). The CDR3 is made up of 14 amino acids. Before thyroid surgery, none of the patients had received any treatment. At least ten counts were recorded for this clone. As yet, its antigen is unknown. Other DNA sequences in the sample encode the same CDR3.

The sequence derives from a female donor with papillary thyroid cancer or a benign thyroid nodule (not recorded which). Some clones in this sample may be carry-over from other donors' samples. The rearrangement links TRBV19 to TRBJ1-5; TRBD1 might be the D (5 bases). The sequenced material came from blood. The CDR3 region is CASSIVGEQQPQHF. Here the CDR3 DNA reads TGTGCCAGTAGTATCGTAGGGGAGCAACAGCCCCAGCATTTT. The full variable domain, rest sourced from reference TRBV19 and TRBJ1-5, is DGGITQSPKYLFRKEGQNVTLSCEQNLNHDAMYWYRQDPGQGLRLIYYSQIVNDFQKGDIAEGYSVSREKKESFPLTVTSAQKNPTAFYLCASSIVGEQQPQHFGDGTRLSIL.